These 10 T cell receptor beta chains were all obtained from the same sample, sequenced in a study of Ad26.COV2.S vaccination and SARS-CoV-2 variants. Clones were sequenced by immunoSEQ multiplex PCR, and TCRdb holds only the in-frame ones, with some missing. The repertoire holds 350,000 to 450,000 clones, with roughly 84% as singletons. Treatment noted: 15 to 20 received Ad26.COV2.S at low or high dose, single or two shots; roughly five received placebo; per-sample allocation not given. Specimen acquisition occurred on day 63 following the initial vaccine or placebo injection. Sequenced here: peripheral blood, sampled in a trial of Ad26.COV2.S vaccine versus placebo. Source of these receptors: a person aged 18 to 59 who received the Ad26.COV2.S COVID-19 vaccine or a placebo.

This chain connects TRBV30 to TRBJ2-1; 8 nucleotides agree with TRBD1. Germline values: CDR1 GTSNPN, CDR2 SVGIG (reference sequence). The length of the CDR3 is 14 residues. The J segment lost 1 base and the V segment lost 4 bases, leaving 3 bases of the junction unmatched. In DNA form, the CDR3 reads TGTGCCTGGACCAGGGGGCAGTCCTACAATGAGCAGTTCTTC. Its protein is CAWTRGQSYNEQFF.

V gene TRBV6-5 combines with J gene TRBJ1-1; D not certain. Trimming pared 8 bases from V and 2 bases from J, leaving 15 bases between. Germline V gene data show CDR1 as MNHEY and CDR2 as SVGAGI. The CDR3 spans 14 residues. The CDR3 reads CASLNREVNTEAFF. The CDR3 bases are TGTGCCAGCCTAAATCGGGAGGTTAACACTGAAGCTTTCTTT.

This chain connects TRBV5-6 to TRBJ1-5; the D is unclear. The germline CDR1 and CDR2 sequences are SGHDT and YYEEEE. This CDR3 is built from 15 residues. V dropped 2 bases and J dropped 7 bases, with 16 bases sitting between them. The CDR3 loop reads CASSFRGIHSQPQHF. The CDR3 coding sequence is TGTGCCAGCAGCTTCCGGGGAATCCACTCGCAGCCCCAGCATTTT.

V is TRBV11-2 and J is TRBJ2-5; D gene unclear. V was shortened by 5 bases and J by 3 bases, with 13 bases between the two germline ends. The CDR3 runs 14 residues. Germline CDR1 reads SGHAT; CDR2 reads FQNNGV. CDR3 nucleotide sequence: TGTGCCAGCAGCAACACGCTGATGAAAGAGACCCAGTACTTC. Its protein product is CASSNTLMKETQYF.

This rearrangement joins TRBV19 to TRBJ2-3; a weak D match, TRBD1 (6 bases). Trimming removed 5 bases at V and 5 bases at J, with 14 bases between. This CDR3 region has 14 residues. CDR1 and CDR2 from the germline V gene are LNHDA and SQIVND (reference sequence). The DNA of the CDR3 is TGTGCCAGTAGTCGTACAGGGACGGGAGATACGCAGTATTTT. Translated: CASSRTGTGDTQYF.

The CDR3 reads CASSEGSRNQPQHF. CDR3 nucleotide sequence: TGTGCCAGCAGCGAAGGAAGTCGCAATCAGCCCCAGCATTTT. This chain connects TRBV9 to TRBJ1-5; no definite D call. The CDR3 is 14 residues long. V was clipped by 3 bases and J by 2 bases, with 9 bases between them. The V gene's germline CDR1 is SGDLS and CDR2 YYNGEE.

The gene calls are TRBV7-2 and TRBJ2-4; possible D gene TRBD1, 6 bases. This CDR3 is built from 14 residues. Germline lookup yields CDR1 SGHTA and CDR2 FQGNSA. The germline V and J ends were trimmed by 1 base and 6 bases, with 10 bases remaining between them. The CDR3 nucleotides are TGTGCCAGCAGCTTAGGAGGCAGGGGAAACATTCAGTACTTC. Its translation is CASSLGGRGNIQYF. The whole variable domain, filled in from reference TRBV7-2 and TRBJ2-4, reads GAGVSQSPSNKVTEKGKDVELRCDPISGHTALYWYRQSLGQGLEFLIYFQGNSAPDKSGLPSDRFSAERTGGSVSTLTIQRTQQEDSAVYLCASSLGGRGNIQYFGAGTRLSVL.

The gene calls are TRBV19 and TRBJ1-5; the D is unclear. V lost 7 bases and J 1 base, leaving 11 bases between the germline ends. The germline CDR1 and CDR2 sequences are LNHDA and SQIVND (reference sequence). CDR3 length equals 14 residues. For the CDR3, the DNA is TGTGCCAGTAACCCCTTTAGGAGCAATCAGCCCCAGCATTTT. Amino acids: CASNPFRSNQPQHF. Looking up the rest from reference TRBV19 and TRBJ1-5 gives the full variable domain: DGGITQSPKYLFRKEGQNVTLSCEQNLNHDAMYWYRQDPGQGLRLIYYSQIVNDFQKGDIAEGYSVSREKKESFPLTVTSAQKNPTAFYLCASNPFRSNQPQHFGDGTRLSIL.

The rearrangement links TRBV12-5 to TRBJ2-7, with D possibly called TRBD1 or TRBD2 (5 bases each). Germline-derived CDR1 and CDR2 are LGHNT and FRNRAP. CDR3 length: 14 residues. The ends were cut back, 6 bases at V and 5 bases at J, with 17 bases in the middle. The chain's CDR3 is CASGTGTEVHEQYF. The CDR3 DNA reads TGTGCTAGTGGGACCGGGACGGAAGTCCACGAGCAGTACTTC.

This chain joins TRBV5-4 and TRBJ1-4, with 9 bases that match TRBD1. V lost 3 bases, J lost 7 bases, and 7 bases stayed unmatched. Germline CDR1 reads SGHNT; CDR2 reads YYREEE (reference sequence). The CDR3 totals 15 residues. Here the CDR3 reads CASSSPGQGSEKLFF. For the CDR3, the DNA is TGTGCCAGCAGCTCCCCGGGACAGGGAAGTGAAAAACTGTTTTTT.